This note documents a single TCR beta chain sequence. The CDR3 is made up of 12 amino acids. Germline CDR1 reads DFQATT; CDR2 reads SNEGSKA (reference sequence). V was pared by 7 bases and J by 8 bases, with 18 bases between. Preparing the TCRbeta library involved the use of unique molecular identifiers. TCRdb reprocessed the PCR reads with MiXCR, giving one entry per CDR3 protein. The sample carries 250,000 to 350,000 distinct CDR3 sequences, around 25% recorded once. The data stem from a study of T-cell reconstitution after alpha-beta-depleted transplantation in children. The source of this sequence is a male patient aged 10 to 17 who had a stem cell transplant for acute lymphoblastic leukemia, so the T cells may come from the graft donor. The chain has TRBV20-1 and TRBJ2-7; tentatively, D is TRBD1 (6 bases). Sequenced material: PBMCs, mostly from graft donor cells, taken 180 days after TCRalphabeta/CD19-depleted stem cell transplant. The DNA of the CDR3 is TGCAGTGTTAACCAGGGGAGTATTAAGCAGTACTTC. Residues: CSVNQGSIKQYF.